The rows below give T cell receptor beta chains drawn from one sample of a study of blood T cells in healthy people across ages. TCRdb independently ran MiXCR on the 5' RACE reads; one entry per CDR3 protein. The table has hundreds of thousands of distinct CDR3 sequences, roughly 25% seen once. These data were also reused for a study on T cells of mothers and their children.

The sequenced material came from blood. These receptors were taken from a boy aged 10-17 years in good health. Each CDR3 is given with its conserved first and last residue. A D gene is named only where the DNA matches it firmly. The size of a clone is reported for some rows only, either as once, few or many, or as a class for expanded clones.

CDR3,DNA,size,V,J,D
CASTNTRGDYGYTF,TGTGCCAGCACCAATACTCGGGGGGACTATGGCTACACCTTC,.,TRBV6-5,TRBJ1-2,.
CASSPTAHWEQYF,TGTGCCAGCAGCCCGACAGCCCACTGGGAGCAGTACTTC,few,TRBV7-9,TRBJ2-7,.
CASSILRTGENNEQFF,TGTGCCAGTAGTATTTTGCGGACCGGCGAAAACAATGAGCAGTTCTTC,.,TRBV19,TRBJ2-1,.
CSEFSQGIQYF,TGCAGCGAATTTTCTCAGGGGATTCAGTACTTC,few,TRBV29-1,TRBJ2-4,.
CASREGTGRGTEAFF,TGTGCCAGCAGGGAGGGGACAGGAAGAGGCACTGAAGCTTTCTTT,few,TRBV2,TRBJ1-1,TRBD1
CATSDPRQGAIGETQYF,TGTGCCACCAGTGATCCCCGCCAGGGGGCTATTGGGGAGACCCAGTACTTC,.,TRBV24-1,TRBJ2-5,TRBD1
CASSVGSQDNEQFF,TGTGCCAGCAGCGTAGGATCCCAAGACAATGAGCAGTTCTTC,once,TRBV9,TRBJ2-1,.
CAKATLREQYF,TGTGCCAAAGCTACTCTCCGCGAGCAGTACTTC,.,TRBV7-3,TRBJ2-7,.
CASGLVLGAEAINYGYTF,TGTGCTAGTGGTTTGGTACTTGGGGCCGAAGCTATTAACTATGGCTACACCTTC,few,TRBV12-5,TRBJ1-2,.
CASSKQGKWYEQYF,TGCGCCAGCAGTAAACAGGGAAAGTGGTACGAGCAGTACTTC,.,TRBV10-1,TRBJ2-7,.
CASSHTAANIQYF,TGTGCCAGCAGCCACACAGCCGCTAACATTCAGTACTTC,few,TRBV6-6,TRBJ2-4,.
CSVEEGRDIQYF,TGCAGCGTTGAAGAAGGCCGGGACATTCAGTACTTC,.,TRBV29-1,TRBJ2-4,.
CASSPGPGGGELFF,TGTGCCAGCAGCCCCGGACCCGGGGGAGGGGAGCTGTTTTTT,.,TRBV6-2/TRBV6-3,TRBJ2-2,.
CASSQNQGPSYNEQFF,TGTGCCAGCAGCCAGAACCAGGGTCCCTCCTACAATGAGCAGTTCTTC,few,TRBV6-5,TRBJ2-1,.
CSVGPLSGGNTYEQYF,TGCAGCGTTGGGCCCTTAAGTGGGGGGAATACCTACGAGCAGTACTTC,few,TRBV29-1,TRBJ2-7,.
CASTALGKNIQYF,TGTGCCAGCACAGCCCTTGGCAAAAACATTCAGTACTTC,.,TRBV12-3/TRBV12-4,TRBJ2-4,.
CASRRQGRDGYTF,TGTGCCAGCAGGAGACAGGGACGAGATGGCTACACCTTC,few,TRBV2,TRBJ1-2,TRBD1
CSVEDQSRTVYEQFF,TGCAGCGTTGAAGATCAATCCCGGACAGTTTACGAGCAGTTCTTC,.,TRBV29-1,TRBJ2-1,.
CASSPSAGGNAKNIQYF,TGTGCCAGCAGCCCATCCGCAGGCGGTAACGCCAAAAACATTCAGTACTTC,few,TRBV28,TRBJ2-4,.
CASSPMGGSTDTQYF,TGCGCCAGCAGCCCGATGGGGGGGAGCACAGATACGCAGTATTTT,few,TRBV4-1,TRBJ2-3,TRBD2
CASSLSGSFNYGYTF,TGTGCCAGCAGTTTATCGGGCAGCTTTAACTATGGCTACACCTTC,few,TRBV27,TRBJ1-2,.